Described below is a single T cell receptor (beta chain) sequence and its context. This record belongs to a study of blood T cell repertoires in COVID-19. Sequencing was performed with immunoSEQ multiplex PCR; in TCRdb, only in-frame clones are kept and a portion is missing. The sample lists around 190,000 clones, more than 85% seen once, with about 1% in the top ten. This CDR3 has 14 amino acids. The germline V gene encodes CDR1 DFQATT and CDR2 SNEGSKA (reference sequence). Between the trimmed V and J ends, which lost 3 bases and 7 bases, there was a span of 19 bases. Sequenced material: peripheral blood. The genes are TRBV20-1 and TRBJ2-7, with D possibly being TRBD1 (5 bases). This receptor was identified in a man under 40 with acute or convalescent COVID-19. CDR3 sequence: CSASDHGSKGEQYF. As DNA, the CDR3 is TGCAGTGCTAGTGATCACGGGTCGAAGGGGGAGCAGTACTTC.